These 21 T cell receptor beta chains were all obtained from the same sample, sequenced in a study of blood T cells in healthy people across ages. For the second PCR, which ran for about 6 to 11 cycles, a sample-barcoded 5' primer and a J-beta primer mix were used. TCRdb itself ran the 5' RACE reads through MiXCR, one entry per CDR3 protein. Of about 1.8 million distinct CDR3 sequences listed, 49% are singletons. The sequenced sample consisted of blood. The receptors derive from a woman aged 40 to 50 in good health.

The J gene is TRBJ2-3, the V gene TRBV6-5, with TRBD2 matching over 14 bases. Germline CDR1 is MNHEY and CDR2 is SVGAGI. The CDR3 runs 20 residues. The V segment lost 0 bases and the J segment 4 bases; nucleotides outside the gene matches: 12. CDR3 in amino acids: CASSYSMPPVTSGGADTQYF. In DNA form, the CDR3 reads TGTGCCAGCAGTTACTCGATGCCTCCCGTGACTAGCGGGGGGGCAGATACGCAGTATTTT.

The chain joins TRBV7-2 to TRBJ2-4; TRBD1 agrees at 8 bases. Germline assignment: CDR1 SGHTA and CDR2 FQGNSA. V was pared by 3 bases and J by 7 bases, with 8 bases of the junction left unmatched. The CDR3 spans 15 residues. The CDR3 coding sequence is TGTGCCAGCAGCTTGCGGGACAGGACGCCGAACATTCAGTACTTC. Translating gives CASSLRDRTPNIQYF. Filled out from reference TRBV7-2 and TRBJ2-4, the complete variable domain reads GAGVSQSPSNKVTEKGKDVELRCDPISGHTALYWYRQSLGQGLEFLIYFQGNSAPDKSGLPSDRFSAERTGGSVSTLTIQRTQQEDSAVYLCASSLRDRTPNIQYFGAGTRLSVL.

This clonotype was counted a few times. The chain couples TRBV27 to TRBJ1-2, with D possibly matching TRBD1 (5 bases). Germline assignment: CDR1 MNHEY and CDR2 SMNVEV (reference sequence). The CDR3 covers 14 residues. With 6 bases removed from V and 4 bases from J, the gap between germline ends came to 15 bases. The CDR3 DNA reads TGTGCCAGCAGACCCGTGACAGCCCCCTATGGCTACACCTTC. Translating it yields CASRPVTAPYGYTF.

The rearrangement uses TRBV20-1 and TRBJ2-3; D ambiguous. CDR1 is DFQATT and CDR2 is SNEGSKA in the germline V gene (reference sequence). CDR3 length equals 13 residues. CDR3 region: CSAVLSSTDTQYF. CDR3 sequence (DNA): TGCAGCGCAGTATTATCAAGCACAGATACGCAGTATTTT.

Here the CDR3 reads CSGSLLAGGPFGTGELFF. The CDR3 bases are TGCAGCGGCTCCTTACTAGCGGGGGGGCCCTTCGGAACCGGGGAGCTGTTTTTT. The rearrangement joins TRBV29-1 to TRBJ2-2, with TRBD2 matching 13 bases. CDR1 and CDR2 (germline): SQVTM, ANQGSEA. This CDR3 region has 18 residues. Trimming cost V 7 bases and J 5 bases; bases outside gene matches: 16.

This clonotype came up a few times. CDR3 in amino acids: CASSRSRTGGDGYTF. In DNA, the CDR3 is TGTGCCAGCAGCCGCAGTCGGACGGGTGGAGATGGCTACACCTTC. This sequence joins TRBV12-3 or TRBV12-4 and TRBJ1-2; D uncertain. Deletions cut 6 bases from V and 6 bases from J, with 20 bases between. This CDR3 has 15 amino acids.

The CDR3 DNA sequence: TGTGCCAGCAGTCCAACTAGCGGGGGGGCCCACGAGCAGTACTTC. It encodes CASSPTSGGAHEQYF. This rearrangement joins TRBV5-6 to TRBJ2-7, with 13 bases identical to TRBD2. The V segment lost 5 bases and the J segment 5 bases; nucleotides outside the gene matches: 7. Germline V gene data show CDR1 as SGHDT and CDR2 as YYEEEE. The CDR3 has 15 amino acids.

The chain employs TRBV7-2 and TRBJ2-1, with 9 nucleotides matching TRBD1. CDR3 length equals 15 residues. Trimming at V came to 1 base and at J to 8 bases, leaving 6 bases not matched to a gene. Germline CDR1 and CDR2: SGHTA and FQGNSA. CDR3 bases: TGTGCCAGCAGCTTAGTAGGACAGGGGATCGATGAGCAGTTCTTC. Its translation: CASSLVGQGIDEQFF.

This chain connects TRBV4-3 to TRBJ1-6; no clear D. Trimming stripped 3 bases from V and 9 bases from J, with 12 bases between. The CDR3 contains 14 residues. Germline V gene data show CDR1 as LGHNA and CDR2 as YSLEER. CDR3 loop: CASSQGGRTSPLHF. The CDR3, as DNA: TGCGCCAGCAGCCAGGGAGGACGGACTTCACCCCTCCACTTT.

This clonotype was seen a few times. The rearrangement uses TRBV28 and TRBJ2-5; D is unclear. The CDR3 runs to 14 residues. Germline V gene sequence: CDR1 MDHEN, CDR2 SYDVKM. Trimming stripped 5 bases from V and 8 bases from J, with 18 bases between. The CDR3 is CASSNAGLGGTQYF. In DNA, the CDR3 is TGTGCCAGCAGTAACGCCGGGCTGGGTGGTACCCAGTACTTC.

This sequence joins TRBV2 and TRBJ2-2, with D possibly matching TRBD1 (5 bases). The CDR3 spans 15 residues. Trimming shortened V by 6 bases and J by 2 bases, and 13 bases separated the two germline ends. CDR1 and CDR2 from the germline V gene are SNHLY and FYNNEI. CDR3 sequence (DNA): TGTGCCAGCAGGGGCAGGGCCGAAAACACCGGGGAGCTGTTTTTT. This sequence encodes CASRGRAENTGELFF.

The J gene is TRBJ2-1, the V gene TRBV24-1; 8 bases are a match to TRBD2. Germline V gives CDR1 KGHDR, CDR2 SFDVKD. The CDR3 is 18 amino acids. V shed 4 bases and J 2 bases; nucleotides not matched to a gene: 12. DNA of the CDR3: TGTGCCACCAGTGAGGGGGGGACCCGGCGGGGGGCCTACAATGAGCAGTTCTTC. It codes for CATSEGGTRRGAYNEQFF.

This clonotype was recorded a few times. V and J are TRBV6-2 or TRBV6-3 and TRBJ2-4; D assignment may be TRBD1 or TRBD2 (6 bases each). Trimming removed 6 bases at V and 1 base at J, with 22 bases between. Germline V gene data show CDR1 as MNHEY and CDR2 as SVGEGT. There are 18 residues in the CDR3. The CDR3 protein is CASRKNRPGAEAKNIQYF. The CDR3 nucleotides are TGTGCCAGCAGGAAAAACCGCCCGGGGGCCGAGGCCAAAAACATTCAGTACTTC.

The CDR3 coding sequence is TGTGCCAGCACCCTTGTGGGGACCCGGATGGGTGGCTACACCTTC. Protein product: CASTLVGTRMGGYTF. The J gene is TRBJ1-2, the V gene TRBV27; weak D call: TRBD1 (5 bases). Trimming took 7 bases from V and 7 from J, leaving 22 bases between them. The germline V gene has CDR1 MNHEY and CDR2 SMNVEV (reference sequence). The CDR3 runs 15 residues.

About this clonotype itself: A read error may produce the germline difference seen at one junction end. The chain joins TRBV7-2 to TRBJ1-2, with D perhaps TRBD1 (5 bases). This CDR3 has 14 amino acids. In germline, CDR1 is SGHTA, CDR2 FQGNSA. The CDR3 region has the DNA TGTGCCAGCAGCGTAGCGGGGACGGCAATGATCTACACCTTC. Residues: CASSVAGTAMIYTF.

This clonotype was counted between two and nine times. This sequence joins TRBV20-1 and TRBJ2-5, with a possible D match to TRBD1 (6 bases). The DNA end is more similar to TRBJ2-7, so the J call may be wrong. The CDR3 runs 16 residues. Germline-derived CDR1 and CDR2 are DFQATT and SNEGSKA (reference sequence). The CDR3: CSARLSEGTKYYEQYF. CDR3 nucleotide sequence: TGCAGTGCTAGACTGTCCGAGGGGACAAAATACTACGAGCAGTACTTC.

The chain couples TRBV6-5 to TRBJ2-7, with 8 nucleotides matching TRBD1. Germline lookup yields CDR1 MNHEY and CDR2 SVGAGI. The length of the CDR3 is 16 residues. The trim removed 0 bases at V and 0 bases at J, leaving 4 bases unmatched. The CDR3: CASSYSRQGFSYEQYF. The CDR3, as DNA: TGTGCCAGCAGTTACTCGCGACAGGGGTTCTCCTACGAGCAGTACTTC.

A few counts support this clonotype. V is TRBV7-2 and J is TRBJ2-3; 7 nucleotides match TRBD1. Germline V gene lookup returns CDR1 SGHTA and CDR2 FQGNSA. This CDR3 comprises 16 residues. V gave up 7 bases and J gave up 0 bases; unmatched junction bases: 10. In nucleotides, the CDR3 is TGTGCCAGCACCAAAGGGGGCCGAGCAAGCACAGATACGCAGTATTTT. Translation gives CASTKGGRASTDTQYF.

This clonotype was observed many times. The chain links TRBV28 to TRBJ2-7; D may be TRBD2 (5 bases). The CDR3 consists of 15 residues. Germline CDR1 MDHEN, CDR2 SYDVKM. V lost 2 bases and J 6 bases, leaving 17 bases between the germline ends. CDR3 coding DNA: TGTGCCAGCAGTTTACTACGCCCGGGATATCGCGAGCAGTACTTC. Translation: CASSLLRPGYREQYF.

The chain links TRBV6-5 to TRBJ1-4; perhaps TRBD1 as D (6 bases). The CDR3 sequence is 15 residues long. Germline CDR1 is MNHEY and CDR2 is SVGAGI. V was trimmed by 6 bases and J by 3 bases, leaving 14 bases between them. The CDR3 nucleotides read TGTGCCAGCAGCCCTCAGGGGATTCCTAATGAAAAACTGTTTTTT. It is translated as CASSPQGIPNEKLFF.

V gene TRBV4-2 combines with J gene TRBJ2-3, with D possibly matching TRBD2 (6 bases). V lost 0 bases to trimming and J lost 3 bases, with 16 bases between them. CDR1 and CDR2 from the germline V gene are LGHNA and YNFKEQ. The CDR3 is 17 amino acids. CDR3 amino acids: CASSQDPRPGRTDTQYF. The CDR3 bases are TGTGCCAGCAGCCAAGATCCACGGCCGGGGAGGACAGATACGCAGTATTTT.